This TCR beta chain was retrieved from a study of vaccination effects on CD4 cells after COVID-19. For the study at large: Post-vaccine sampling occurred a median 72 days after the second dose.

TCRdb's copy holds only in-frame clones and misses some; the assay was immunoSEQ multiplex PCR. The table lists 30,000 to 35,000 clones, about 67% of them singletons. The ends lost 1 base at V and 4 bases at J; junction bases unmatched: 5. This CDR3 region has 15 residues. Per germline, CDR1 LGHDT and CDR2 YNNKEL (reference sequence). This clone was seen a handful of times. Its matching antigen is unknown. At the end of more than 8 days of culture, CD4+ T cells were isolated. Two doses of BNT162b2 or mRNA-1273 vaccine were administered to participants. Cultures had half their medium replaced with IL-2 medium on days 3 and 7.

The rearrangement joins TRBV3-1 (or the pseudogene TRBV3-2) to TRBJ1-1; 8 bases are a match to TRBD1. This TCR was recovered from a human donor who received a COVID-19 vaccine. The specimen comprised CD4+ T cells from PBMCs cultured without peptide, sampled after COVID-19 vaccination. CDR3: CASSQVSGGSTEAFF. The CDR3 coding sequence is TGTGCCAGCAGCCAAGTCTCAGGGGGCTCCACTGAAGCTTTCTTT.